These 22 T cell receptor beta chains were sequenced from one sample in a study of T cells in narcolepsy. Sequencing was performed with immunoSEQ multiplex PCR; in TCRdb, only in-frame clones are kept and a portion is missing. The top ten clones hold 0.7% to 0.75% of a sample with tens of thousands of clones, about four fifths of them seen once. The sequencing input was CD45RA- memory CD4+ T cells from PBMCs. These receptors were obtained from a human donor with narcolepsy.

V gene TRBV13 combines with J gene TRBJ1-2; perhaps TRBD1 as D (6 bases). Trimming shortened V by 5 bases and J by 5 bases, and 18 bases separated the two germline ends. CDR3 length: 15 amino acids. The germline CDR1 and CDR2 sequences are PRHDT and FYEKMQ (reference sequence). CDR3 coding DNA: TGTGCCAGCAGCACCCGCAGGGGACTGCAATATGGCTACACCTTC. Translated: CASSTRRGLQYGYTF.

This chain uses TRBV9 with TRBJ2-4; the match to TRBD1 covers 7 bases. This CDR3 comprises 15 residues. V lost 0 bases to trimming and J lost 9 bases; unmatched junction nucleotides: 9. Germline lookup yields CDR1 SGDLS and CDR2 YYNGEE. CDR3 DNA: TGTGCCAGCAGCGTAGAGGACAGGCCGTGGAGCATTCAGTACTTC. Translating it yields CASSVEDRPWSIQYF. Drawing the rest from reference TRBV9 and TRBJ2-4, the complete variable domain is DSGVTQTPKHLITATGQRVTLRCSPRSGDLSVYWYQQSLDQGLQFLIQYYNGEERAKGNILERFSAQQFPDLHSELNLSSLELGDSALYFCASSVEDRPWSIQYFGAGTRLSVL.

The genes are TRBV7-7 and TRBJ2-3; TRBD2 agrees at 8 bases. V was clipped by 1 base and J by 5 bases; unmatched bases: 8. The CDR3 has 16 amino acids. CDR1 is SSHAT and CDR2 is FNYEAQ in the germline V gene (reference sequence). CDR3 DNA: TGTGCCAGCAGCTTAGGGCGGGGGGCCCAAAGAGATACGCAGTATTTT. Protein: CASSLGRGAQRDTQYF.

The chain carries TRBV7-2 and TRBJ2-1; tentatively, D is TRBD2 (6 bases). The ends were cut back, 2 bases at V and 9 bases at J, with 11 bases in the middle. Germline lookup yields CDR1 SGHTA and CDR2 FQGNSA. The CDR3 loop spans 13 amino acids. The CDR3: CASSLTEGIEQFF. Here the CDR3 DNA reads TGTGCCAGCAGCTTAACGGAGGGGATTGAGCAGTTCTTC.

The genes are TRBV27 and TRBJ2-7, with D possibly being TRBD1 or TRBD2 (7 bases each). This CDR3 region has 16 residues. Looked up from germline, CDR1 is MNHEY and CDR2 is SMNVEV (reference sequence). V gave up 5 bases and J gave up 3 bases, with 20 bases separating them. The CDR3 here is CASSPQGGTRGYEQYF. As DNA, the CDR3 is TGTGCCAGCAGTCCTCAGGGGGGGACCCGCGGCTACGAGCAGTACTTC.

The chain carries TRBV5-4 and TRBJ2-5; no clear D gene. Germline CDR1 reads SGHNT; CDR2 reads YYREEE (reference sequence). The CDR3 spans 14 residues. V was pared by 0 bases and J by 2 bases, with 8 bases between. The CDR3 protein is CASSLVSSQETQYF. The CDR3 coding sequence is TGTGCCAGCAGCTTGGTTTCCTCTCAAGAGACCCAGTACTTC.

The genes are TRBV19 and TRBJ2-7, with 7 positions matching TRBD1. V lost 3 bases, J lost 2 bases, and 4 bases stayed unmatched. CDR1 LNHDA and CDR2 SQIVND come from the germline V gene (reference sequence). This CDR3 spans 14 amino acids. DNA for the CDR3: TGTGCCAGTAGTATCAGGACAGGCACCTACGAGCAGTACTTC. Translation: CASSIRTGTYEQYF.

This clone has just one count. The chain has TRBV2 and TRBJ1-4; possible D gene TRBD1, 6 bases. Trimming left V 5 bases short and J 0 bases short, with 28 bases between. Germline loops: CDR1 SNHLY, CDR2 FYNNEI. The CDR3 has 21 amino acids. Here the CDR3 DNA reads TGTGCCAGCAGTACTTCTTGGGACAAATGGTCACCCATGCCAACTAATGAAAAACTGTTTTTT. Amino acids: CASSTSWDKWSPMPTNEKLFF.

The chain's CDR3 is CASSQGIGSNQPQHF. The CDR3 DNA reads as TGCGCCAGCAGCCAAGGCATCGGCAGTAATCAGCCCCAGCATTTT. The chain joins TRBV4-3 to TRBJ1-5; D is unresolved. The CDR3 covers 15 residues. The germline V gene encodes CDR1 LGHNA and CDR2 YSLEER. The germline V and J ends were trimmed by 1 base and 4 bases, with 11 bases remaining between them.

The chain uses TRBV7-9 and TRBJ2-3, with TRBD2 matching over 10 bases. Per germline, CDR1 SEHNR and CDR2 FQNEAQ (reference sequence). This CDR3 contains 18 residues. Trimming removed 5 bases from V and 4 bases from J; junction bases left unmatched: 15. CDR3 protein: CASSPTLLAGVSADTQYF. In DNA, the CDR3 is TGTGCCAGCAGCCCAACACTTCTAGCGGGAGTTTCCGCAGATACGCAGTATTTT.

This chain joins TRBV18 and TRBJ1-1; D is uncertain. Germline V gene lookup returns CDR1 KGHSH and CDR2 LQKENI. The CDR3 is 14 residues long. Trimming shortened V by 2 bases and J by 3 bases, and 10 bases separated the two germline ends. CDR3 region: CASSPGGVDTEAFF. The CDR3 DNA reads TGTGCCAGCTCACCAGGTGGAGTGGACACTGAAGCTTTCTTT.

This clone was counted a single time. J is TRBJ2-3 and V is TRBV29-1; 10 bases line up with TRBD2. This CDR3 has 14 amino acids. V lost 5 bases, J lost 2 bases, and 4 bases stayed unmatched. CDR1 SQVTM and CDR2 ANQGSEA come from the germline V gene. CDR3 in amino acids: CSVQAGGFTDTQYF. The CDR3 DNA sequence: TGCAGCGTTCAAGCGGGGGGGTTCACAGATACGCAGTATTTT.

The chain uses TRBV15 and TRBJ1-2; D might be TRBD1 (5 bases). Germline V gene lookup returns CDR1 LNHNV and CDR2 YYDKDF (reference sequence). The V gene lost 1 base and the J gene lost 0 bases, with 15 bases spanning the gap. The CDR3 runs to 17 residues. In nucleotides, the CDR3 is TGTGCCACCAGCAGAGGAGGCCTCCGGGGGGCTAACTATGGCTACACCTTC. Residues: CATSRGGLRGANYGYTF.

This clone occurred a few times. This chain joins TRBV6-1 and TRBJ1-2; no clear D gene. V was trimmed by 7 bases and J by 0 bases, leaving 15 bases between them. Germline CDR1 reads MNHNS; CDR2 reads SASEGT. The CDR3 sequence is 15 residues long. As DNA, the CDR3 is TGTGCCAGCAAGGGCACCCTGCTCTCTAACTATGGCTACACCTTC. Translation gives CASKGTLLSNYGYTF.

This rearrangement joins TRBV7-2 to TRBJ1-5; no firm D call. This CDR3 is built from 12 residues. Per the germline V gene, CDR1 is SGHTA and CDR2 is FQGNSA. Trimming pared 4 bases from V and 4 bases from J, leaving 5 bases between. The CDR3 loop reads CASSSRNQPQHF. The CDR3 region has the DNA TGTGCCAGCAGCTCCAGAAATCAGCCCCAGCATTTT.

The V and J genes are TRBV30 and TRBJ2-2, with 7 bases aligning to TRBD1. The CDR3 is made up of 14 amino acids. CDR1 and CDR2 from the germline V gene are GTSNPN and SVGIG (reference sequence). With V trimmed by 4 bases and J by 3 bases, 5 bases remained unmatched. The CDR3 loop is CAWNRGSYTGELFF. CDR3 nucleotide sequence: TGTGCCTGGAACAGGGGTTCGTACACCGGGGAGCTGTTTTTT.

Regarding this clone: Other DNA variants within this sample encode the same CDR3. The chain employs TRBV7-6 and TRBJ1-6; 8 bases map to TRBD1. The CDR3 spans 15 residues. The germline V gene has CDR1 SGHVS and CDR2 FNYEAQ. V lost 4 bases to trimming and J lost 10 bases; unmatched junction nucleotides: 9. The CDR3 here is CASSSSGTGKSPLHF. In nucleotides, the CDR3 is TGTGCCAGCAGCTCCTCCGGGACAGGAAAATCACCCCTCCACTTT. Using reference TRBV7-6 and TRBJ1-6 for the parts outside the CDR3, the full variable domain is GAGVSQSPRYKVTKRGQDVALRCDPISGHVSLYWYRQALGQGPEFLTYFNYEAQQDKSGLPNDRFSAERPEGSISTLTIQRTEQRDSAMYRCASSSSGTGKSPLHFGNGTRLTVT.

The rearrangement links TRBV6-4 to TRBJ2-5, with 8 bases identical to TRBD1. Germline V gives CDR1 MRHNA, CDR2 SNTAGT. Trimming cost V 2 bases and J 7 bases; bases outside gene matches: 6. The CDR3 runs to 14 residues. CDR3 sequence reads: CASSDQDRVGTQYF. The CDR3 DNA is TGTGCCAGCAGTGACCAGGACAGGGTAGGGACCCAGTACTTC.

The chain uses TRBV6-5 and TRBJ2-7, with a tentative D call TRBD2 (7 bases). Germline CDR1 and CDR2: MNHEY and SVGAGI. V was clipped by 5 bases and J by 2 bases, with 16 bases between them. This CDR3 is 15 amino acids long. The CDR3 DNA is TGTGCCAGCAGTCGGTGGGGGGGCCCCCCCTACGAGCAGTACTTC. Its translation is CASSRWGGPPYEQYF.

V gene TRBV5-1 combines with J gene TRBJ2-3; TRBD1 or TRBD2 may be the D gene (6 bases each). The length of the CDR3 is 15 residues. V shed 0 bases and J shed 4 bases, with 12 bases lying between them. CDR1 and CDR2 from the germline V gene are SGHRS and YFSETQ. This CDR3 is CASSLASRGPDTQYF. CDR3 in DNA: TGCGCCAGCAGCTTGGCGAGCCGGGGGCCAGATACGCAGTATTTT.

This chain joins TRBV6-1 and TRBJ1-1, with D perhaps TRBD1 (6 bases). The CDR3 spans 14 residues. The V gene's germline CDR1 is MNHNS and CDR2 SASEGT. V was pared by 4 bases and J by 7 bases, with 16 bases between. In DNA, the CDR3 is TGTGCCAGCAGTGTAAGACAGGTAGTGGGTGAAGCTTTCTTT. This encodes CASSVRQVVGEAFF.

The CDR3 sequence is CASSPREAEQYF. The CDR3 DNA sequence: TGTGCCAGTAGTCCCCGGGAGGCCGAGCAGTACTTC. This chain joins TRBV19 and TRBJ2-7; TRBD2 aligns across 7 bases. J was trimmed by 6 bases and V by 5 bases; bases with no gene match: 4. CDR1 and CDR2 (germline): LNHDA, SQIVND (reference sequence). This CDR3 spans 12 amino acids.